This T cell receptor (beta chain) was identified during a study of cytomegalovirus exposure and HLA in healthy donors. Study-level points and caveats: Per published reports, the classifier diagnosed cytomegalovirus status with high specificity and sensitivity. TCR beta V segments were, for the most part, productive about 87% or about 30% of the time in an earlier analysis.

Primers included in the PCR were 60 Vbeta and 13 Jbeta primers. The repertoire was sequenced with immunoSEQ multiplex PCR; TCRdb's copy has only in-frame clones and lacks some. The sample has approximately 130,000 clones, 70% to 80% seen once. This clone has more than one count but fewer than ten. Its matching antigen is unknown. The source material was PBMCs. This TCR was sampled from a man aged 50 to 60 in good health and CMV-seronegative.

CDR3 nucleotide sequence: TGTGCCAGCAGGGACAACAGGGGGTGGCAGTACTTC. The encoded protein is CASRDNRGWQYF. V is TRBV6-5 and J is TRBJ2-7, with 8 bases matching TRBD1. The CDR3 is 12 amino acids. The V segment lost 6 bases and the J segment 9 bases; nucleotides outside the gene matches: 7. Germline V gives CDR1 MNHEY, CDR2 SVGAGI.